What follows describes a single TCR beta chain. Its antigen is currently unknown. Assay: immunoSEQ multiplex PCR; the TCRdb copy retains only in-frame clones and omits some. Among some 150,000 clones listed, around three quarters were seen once. This entry is derived from a study of cytotoxic CD8 clonotypes in ibrutinib-treated CLL. Study background: Included were approximately 10 relapsed/refractory and approximately 15 treatment-naive patients, of whom around 17 were IGHV unmutated. Study-level findings and limits: Baseline clonality, higher than in age-matched healthy donors, tracked circulating CD8+ T-cell counts. Clonality climbed at ibrutinib response, then dropped toward baseline at progression.

Cryopreserved PBMCs yielded approximately 2 micrograms of genomic DNA for TCR beta libraries. Germline CDR1 reads LNHDA; CDR2 reads SQIVND (reference sequence). CDR3 length equals 15 residues. V lost 3 bases, J lost 6 bases, and 6 bases stayed unmatched. The chain recombines TRBV19 with TRBJ1-5; TRBD1 matches at 9 bases. This TCR was sampled from a human donor with chronic lymphocytic leukemia. The specimen comprised PBMCs, sampled after 12 months of ibrutinib treatment. The CDR3 loop is CASSIVQGAVQPQHF. CDR3 DNA: TGTGCCAGTAGTATCGTACAGGGGGCAGTTCAGCCCCAGCATTTT.